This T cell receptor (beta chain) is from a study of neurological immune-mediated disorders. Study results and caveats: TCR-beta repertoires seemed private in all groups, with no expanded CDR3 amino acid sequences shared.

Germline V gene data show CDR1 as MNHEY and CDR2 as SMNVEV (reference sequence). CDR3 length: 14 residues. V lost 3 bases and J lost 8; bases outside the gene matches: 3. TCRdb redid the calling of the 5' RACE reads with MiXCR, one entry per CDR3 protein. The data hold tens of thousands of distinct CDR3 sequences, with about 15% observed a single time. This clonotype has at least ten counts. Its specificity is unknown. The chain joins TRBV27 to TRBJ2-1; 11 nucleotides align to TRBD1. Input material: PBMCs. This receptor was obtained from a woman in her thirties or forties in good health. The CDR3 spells CASSFGTGGDEQFF. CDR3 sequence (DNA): TGTGCCAGCAGTTTCGGGACAGGGGGGGATGAGCAGTTCTTC.